The 29 T cell receptor beta chains below were found in one sample sequenced in a study of cytomegalovirus exposure and HLA in healthy donors. PCR was performed using 60 Vbeta and 13 Jbeta primers. TCRdb keeps only in-frame clones here, not all; method: immunoSEQ multiplex PCR. The data show about 64,000 clones, under 80% seen once. Source material: PBMCs. The receptors derive from a male donor in good health and CMV-seropositive.

The V gene is TRBV7-6, the J gene TRBJ2-6, with 8 positions matching TRBD1. The germline V gene encodes CDR1 SGHVS and CDR2 FNYEAQ. This CDR3 spans 20 amino acids. With V trimmed by 4 bases and J by 0 bases, 14 bases remained unmatched. The CDR3 loop is CASSSFPGQESGSGANVLTF. For the CDR3, the DNA is TGTGCCAGCAGCTCCTTTCCGGGACAGGAGAGTGGCTCTGGGGCCAACGTCCTGACTTTC.

The gene calls are TRBV19 and TRBJ1-2; tentative D call: TRBD1 (6 bases). V lost 5 bases, J lost 5 bases, and 21 bases lay in between. Germline CDR1 reads LNHDA; CDR2 reads SQIVND (reference sequence). This CDR3 is 16 amino acids long. Here the CDR3 reads CASSARTADTGYGYTF. The CDR3 nucleotides are TGTGCCAGTAGTGCCCGGACAGCCGATACTGGGTATGGCTACACCTTC.

The chain carries TRBV10-3 and TRBJ1-2, with 7 nucleotides matching TRBD1. The CDR3 consists of 18 residues. The V gene end was trimmed by 5 bases and the J gene end by 3 bases; junction bases not matched to a gene: 18. Germline V CDR1 and CDR2: ENHRY, SYGVKD. The CDR3: CAISTTDSVTGYHYGYTF. Written as DNA, the CDR3 is TGTGCCATCAGTACCACTGATTCCGTGACAGGGTATCACTATGGCTACACCTTC.

A remark on this clone: Other DNA sequences in the sample encode the same CDR3. The chain combines TRBV11-2 with TRBJ2-1; TRBD1 agrees at 7 bases. The CDR3 totals 14 residues. The germline gives CDR1 SGHAT, CDR2 FQNNGV. The V and J ends lost 3 bases and 15 bases, in that order; junction bases with no gene match: 14. CDR3 DNA sequence: TGTGCCAGCAGCTTGTACCGCCAACAGGGGCGTCGGTTCTTC. Protein: CASSLYRQQGRRFF.

The chain uses TRBV9 and TRBJ2-5, with 12 bases identical to TRBD2. Looked up from germline, CDR1 is SGDLS and CDR2 is YYNGEE. J was trimmed by 4 bases and V by 2 bases; bases with no gene match: 0. CDR3 length: 14 amino acids. The CDR3 DNA reads as TGTGCCAGCAGCGTGACTAGCGGGGGAGAGACCCAGTACTTC. It yields the protein CASSVTSGGETQYF.

This clone was observed a few times. V is TRBV4-2 and J is TRBJ1-1; D is uncertain. The CDR3 sequence is 14 residues long. V lost 3 bases and J lost 4, with 12 bases in between. Germline values: CDR1 LGHNA, CDR2 YNFKEQ. The CDR3 DNA is TGTGCCAGCAGCCACGCCCTGGGAGGCACTGAAGCTTTCTTT. This sequence encodes CASSHALGGTEAFF.

The chain recombines TRBV7-2 with TRBJ2-5; TRBD2 agrees at 9 bases. The closer fit of TRBJ2-7 to the DNA end suggests the J call may be wrong. CDR3 length: 16 residues. Looked up from germline, CDR1 is SGHTA and CDR2 is FQGNSA. The CDR3 reads CASSLGFGGGADEQYF. CDR3 sequence (DNA): TGTGCCAGCAGCTTAGGTTTTGGCGGGGGGGCCGACGAGCAGTACTTC.

The J gene is TRBJ1-1, the V gene TRBV18; TRBD1 aligns across 9 bases. Per germline, CDR1 KGHSH and CDR2 LQKENI. The V gene end was trimmed by 2 bases and the J gene end by 1 base; junction bases not matched to a gene: 2. The CDR3 spans 15 residues. CDR3 in amino acids: CASSPGQGTNTEAFF. The CDR3 bases are TGTGCCAGCTCACCAGGACAGGGGACGAACACTGAAGCTTTCTTT.

This clone was picked up one time. This chain joins TRBV28 and TRBJ2-7; the match to TRBD2 covers 7 bases. Germline V gene sequence: CDR1 MDHEN, CDR2 SYDVKM. The CDR3 loop spans 14 amino acids. V was clipped by 5 bases and J by 2 bases; unmatched bases: 6. CDR3 sequence (DNA): TGTGCCAGCAGTGGGGAGGGGTTAACCTACGAGCAGTACTTC. It yields the protein CASSGEGLTYEQYF.

The gene calls are TRBV7-9 and TRBJ1-1; 7 nucleotides align to TRBD1. In germline, CDR1 is SEHNR, CDR2 FQNEAQ (reference sequence). V gave up 1 base and J gave up 12 bases; unmatched junction bases: 14. CDR3 length: 15 residues. The CDR3 here is CASSLEAKGAYHPFF. The CDR3 coding sequence is TGTGCCAGCAGCTTAGAGGCCAAGGGGGCTTATCATCCTTTCTTT.

The rearrangement joins TRBV28 to TRBJ2-7; TRBD1 agrees at 7 bases. Trimming took 6 bases from V and 3 from J; bases not matched to a gene: 2. The V gene's germline CDR1 is MDHEN and CDR2 SYDVKM. The CDR3 has 12 amino acids. The CDR3 region is CASRDRIYEQYF. The CDR3 bases are TGTGCCAGCAGGGACAGGATCTACGAGCAGTACTTC.

This chain connects TRBV9 to TRBJ2-4, with 11 bases fitting TRBD2. The CDR3 extends over 16 amino acids. V lost 0 bases and J lost 5; bases outside the gene matches: 4. Germline CDR1 reads SGDLS; CDR2 reads YYNGEE. The CDR3 protein is CASSVATSGGENIQYF. The DNA of the CDR3 is TGTGCCAGCAGCGTAGCTACTAGCGGGGGAGAAAACATTCAGTACTTC.

This chain uses TRBV19 with TRBJ2-2; 11 nucleotides agree with TRBD1. Germline trimming cut 6 bases from V and 7 bases from J; bases unmatched to any gene: 10. This CDR3 has 16 residues. Germline loops: CDR1 LNHDA, CDR2 SQIVND (reference sequence). CDR3 loop: CASSTGTGGGIGELFF. The CDR3 bases are TGTGCCAGTAGCACAGGGACAGGGGGAGGGATCGGGGAGCTGTTTTTT.

CDR3 coding DNA: TGTGCCTGGAGTAGACAGGGGAGGGAGCAGTACTTC. This gives the protein CAWSRQGREQYF. The chain employs TRBV30 and TRBJ2-7; 8 bases map to TRBD1. Germline V gene lookup returns CDR1 GTSNPN and CDR2 SVGIG (reference sequence). The CDR3 runs 12 residues. Germline trimming cut 2 bases from V and 7 bases from J; bases unmatched to any gene: 4.

The chain is built from TRBV19 and TRBJ2-7; D perhaps matches TRBD1 (6 bases). The germline V and J ends were trimmed by 2 bases and 4 bases, with 15 bases remaining between them. Germline lookup yields CDR1 LNHDA and CDR2 SQIVND (reference sequence). The CDR3 extends over 15 amino acids. This CDR3 is CASSIKGEVVYEQYF. Written as DNA, the CDR3 is TGTGCCAGTAGTATAAAGGGGGAAGTGGTGTACGAGCAGTACTTC.

The chain uses TRBV7-2 and TRBJ1-2; the match to TRBD1 covers 7 bases. The CDR3 is 14 amino acids. Unmatched junction bases numbered 7, after V lost 5 bases and J lost 4 bases. Per the germline V gene, CDR1 is SGHTA and CDR2 is FQGNSA. The CDR3 bases are TGTGCCAGCAGCCGGGACAGAGGCGGCTATGGCTACACCTTC. Its protein is CASSRDRGGYGYTF. Full variable domain (missing parts from reference TRBV7-2 and TRBJ1-2): GAGVSQSPSNKVTEKGKDVELRCDPISGHTALYWYRQSLGQGLEFLIYFQGNSAPDKSGLPSDRFSAERTGGSVSTLTIQRTQQEDSAVYLCASSRDRGGYGYTFGSGTRLTVV.

This sequence joins TRBV5-4 and TRBJ2-5; 7 nucleotides line up with TRBD2. V was clipped by 3 bases and J by 5 bases; unmatched bases: 10. There are 15 residues in the CDR3. CDR1 is SGHNT, CDR2 YYREEE, per germline (reference sequence). CDR3 nucleotides: TGTGCCAGCAGCTCCCTAGCGGTGAACCTCGAGACCCAGTACTTC. It yields the protein CASSSLAVNLETQYF.

The rearrangement uses TRBV7-6 and TRBJ2-7; D may be TRBD2 (7 bases). Looked up from germline, CDR1 is SGHVS and CDR2 is FNYEAQ. The germline V and J ends were trimmed by 1 base and 0 bases, with 10 bases remaining between them. CDR3 length: 15 residues. In nucleotides, the CDR3 is TGTGCCAGCAGCTTAGAGGGGGGGGACTCCTACGAGCAGTACTTC. Its protein is CASSLEGGDSYEQYF.

J is TRBJ2-7 and V is TRBV5-6; TRBD2 matches at 16 bases. Unmatched junction bases numbered 11, after V lost 3 bases and J lost 5 bases. Germline loops: CDR1 SGHDT, CDR2 YYEEEE. This CDR3 region has 18 residues. CDR3 amino acids: CASSSDRGTSGGAHEQYF. The CDR3 DNA reads TGTGCCAGCAGCTCGGACCGTGGGACTAGCGGGGGGGCCCACGAGCAGTACTTC.

The chain is built from TRBV20-1 and TRBJ1-1; D is unclear. V was clipped by 7 bases and J by 3 bases, with 9 bases between them. Per the germline V gene, CDR1 is DFQATT and CDR2 is SNEGSKA (reference sequence). There are 11 residues in the CDR3. The CDR3 bases are TGCAGTGTGAGGTCGGACACTGAAGCTTTCTTT. This translates into CSVRSDTEAFF.

The chain combines TRBV25-1 with TRBJ2-7; 7 bases line up with TRBD1. The CDR3 is made up of 15 amino acids. The germline V gene encodes CDR1 MGHDK and CDR2 SYGVNS. Germline trimming cut 8 bases from V and 3 bases from J; bases unmatched to any gene: 13. In DNA form, the CDR3 reads TGTGCCAGCGCCGGACAGGAGCTTTTTGACTACGAGCAGTACTTC. This encodes CASAGQELFDYEQYF.

In this sample, this clone turned up a few times. The gene calls are TRBV5-5 and TRBJ1-5; TRBD1 matches at 8 bases. The V and J ends lost 0 bases and 6 bases, in that order; junction bases with no gene match: 5. This CDR3 has 15 residues. CDR1 and CDR2 from the germline V gene are SGHKS and YYEKEE (reference sequence). CDR3 protein: CASSLGSRGLQPQHF. In DNA, the CDR3 is TGTGCCAGCAGCTTGGGGTCCAGGGGGCTTCAGCCCCAGCATTTT.

The V and J genes are TRBV29-1 and TRBJ1-2; D gene uncertain. Germline V gene lookup returns CDR1 SQVTM and CDR2 ANQGSEA. V was trimmed by 3 bases and J by 3 bases, leaving 8 bases between them. The CDR3 runs 12 residues. CDR3: CSVDPPDYGYTF. For the CDR3, the DNA is TGCAGCGTTGACCCTCCCGACTATGGCTACACCTTC.

The genes are TRBV2 and TRBJ2-3; a possible D gene is TRBD1 (5 bases). CDR3 length equals 14 residues. V was clipped by 4 bases and J by 1 base, with 9 bases between them. The germline gives CDR1 SNHLY, CDR2 FYNNEI. CDR3: CASSGQLRTDTQYF. Written as DNA, the CDR3 is TGTGCCAGCAGTGGACAGCTTCGCACAGATACGCAGTATTTT. Full variable domain (missing parts from reference TRBV2 and TRBJ2-3): EPEVTQTPSHQVTQMGQEVILRCVPISNHLYFYWYRQILGQKVEFLVSFYNNEISEKSEIFDDQFSVERPDGSNFTLKIRSTKLEDSAMYFCASSGQLRTDTQYFGPGTRLTVL.

This clone was recorded a few times. Here the CDR3 reads CASSSGSGANVLTF. The CDR3 DNA sequence: TGTGCCAGCAGCTCAGGCTCTGGGGCCAACGTCCTGACTTTC. The rearrangement uses TRBV6-5 and TRBJ2-6; no firm D call. Germline-derived CDR1 and CDR2 are MNHEY and SVGAGI. The V gene lost 6 bases and the J gene lost 0 bases, with 6 bases spanning the gap. This CDR3 has 14 residues.

The J gene is TRBJ2-7, the V gene TRBV5-1, with 10 bases fitting TRBD1. Per the germline V gene, CDR1 is SGHRS and CDR2 is YFSETQ. Trimming at V came to 4 bases and at J to 4 bases, leaving 11 bases not matched to a gene. The CDR3 is 16 amino acids. DNA of the CDR3: TGCGCCAGCAGCAAGGGGGGACAGGGGTCCTTTTACGAGCAGTACTTC. This translates into CASSKGGQGSFYEQYF. The whole variable domain, filled in from reference TRBV5-1 and TRBJ2-7, reads KAGVTQTPRYLIKTRGQQVTLSCSPISGHRSVSWYQQTPGQGLQFLFEYFSETQRNKGNFPGRFSGRQFSNSRSEMNVSTLELGDSALYLCASSKGGQGSFYEQYFGPGTRLTVT.

The V gene is TRBV4-1, the J gene TRBJ1-1; D is possibly TRBD1 (6 bases). The V end was cut by 1 base, the J end by 7 bases, with 13 bases between. Germline V gene data show CDR1 as MGHRA and CDR2 as YSYEKL. The CDR3 has 14 residues. Written as DNA, the CDR3 is TGCGCCAGCAGCCAAGGAGCGGGGGCCTTTGAAGCTTTCTTT. Amino acid sequence: CASSQGAGAFEAFF.

Worth noting for this clone: A junction end diverges from the germline sequence, so it may reflect a read error. This sequence joins TRBV28 and TRBJ2-5; 12 positions match TRBD2. Germline V gives CDR1 MDHEN, CDR2 SYDVKM. This CDR3 region has 15 residues. This CDR3 reads CAGSITSGGQETQYF. The CDR3, as DNA: TGTGCCGGCAGTATTACTAGCGGGGGGCAAGAGACCCAGTACTTC.

The rearrangement uses TRBV7-2 and TRBJ1-1; D uncertain. V lost 1 base, J lost 4 bases, and 7 bases lay in between. The CDR3 is made up of 13 amino acids. Germline V gene lookup returns CDR1 SGHTA and CDR2 FQGNSA. In DNA form, the CDR3 reads TGTGCCAGCAGCTTAGGGGCCGGCACTGAAGCTTTCTTT. Encoded protein: CASSLGAGTEAFF.